Below, one T cell receptor beta chain is given with its context. Antigen unknown. The data belong to a study of cytomegalovirus exposure and HLA in healthy donors. Broader study findings: Cytomegalovirus-associated status was assigned to more than 150 TCR beta chains.

60 Vbeta and 13 Jbeta primers were used in PCR. Only in-frame clones appear in the TCRdb table, and some are missing; sequencing was by immunoSEQ multiplex PCR. The sample includes around 250,000 clones, 81% seen only once; the top ten take about 8%. This CDR3 contains 14 residues. With 6 bases removed from V and 4 bases from J, the gap between germline ends came to 13 bases. The germline gives CDR1 MNHEY, CDR2 SMNVEV (reference sequence). The receptor was isolated from a woman aged 60-75 years in good health and CMV-seropositive. The rearrangement joins TRBV27 to TRBJ1-5; D is unresolved. Material: PBMCs. DNA for the CDR3: TGTGCCAGCAGGACGGTGGAGTCAAATCAGCCCCAGCATTTT. Protein: CASRTVESNQPQHF.